This T cell receptor beta chain came from a study of CXCR3-negative and CXCR3-positive naive CD8 T cells. The CDR3 spans 13 residues. Germline V lookup: CDR1 DFQATT, CDR2 SNEGSKA (reference sequence). General observations from the study: TRB CDR3 properties indicated TCR strength, while surface CD5 was similar across naive subsets. Diversity in memory CD8+ cells fell much lower than the comparably high levels seen in both naive subsets. CXCR3 expression partially decreased after cryopreservation; most assays used fresh PBMCs.

The libraries of TRB cDNA were prepared using 5' RACE with UMI labels. Following a re-call of the 5' RACE reads, TCRdb has one entry per CDR3 protein and lacks DNA. The repertoire table contains about 23,000 distinct CDR3 sequences. A note on this clonotype: What it binds is unknown.

Input material: memory CD8+ T cells from blood. This chain links TRBV20-1 with TRBJ1-1; checking the TCRdb D call of TRBD1 is not possible without DNA. The sequence derives from a human donor in good health. Some clones in this sample may be carry-over from other donors' samples. This CDR3 is CSARAGTDTEAFF.